This T cell receptor beta chain was identified during a study of cytotoxic CD8 clonotypes in ibrutinib-treated CLL. Sequencing used immunoSEQ multiplex PCR; TCRdb keeps in-frame clones, though not all of them. The table shows 270,000 or so clones, with about 72% occurring only once. Germline lookup yields CDR1 SGHVS and CDR2 FQNEAQ. Trimming removed 1 base from V and 4 bases from J, with 16 bases in between. CDR3 length: 17 amino acids. This chain connects TRBV7-8 to TRBJ1-4; no clear D. The clonotype originates from a human donor with chronic lymphocytic leukemia. The sample was PBMCs, taken at disease progression, from a patient treated with ibrutinib. CDR3 sequence (DNA): TGTGCCAGCAGCTTAGGTTACCGACATGCCGTTAATGAAAAACTGTTTTTT. Translation gives CASSLGYRHAVNEKLFF.